A single sample is the source of the 2 T cell receptor beta chains below, sequenced in a study of blood T cells in healthy people across ages. A J-beta primer mix and a sample-barcoded 5' primer were used in a second PCR of roughly 7 to 12 cycles. A single record per CDR3 protein comes from TCRdb applying MiXCR to the 5' RACE reads. The sample contains some 1.7 million distinct CDR3 sequences, 28% of which appear only once. The sample consisted of blood. These TCRs come from a woman aged 25 to 39 in good health.

Comment on this clonotype: A single base separates this from a much larger clone, so it may be a read error. CDR3 sequence reads: CSAAPSGHEQYF. DNA for the CDR3: TGCAGTGCTGCTCCCTCGGGCCACGAGCAGTACTTC. The V call is TRBV20-1, the J call TRBJ2-1, with unresolved D. Judging by the DNA end, TRBJ2-7 fits better; the J call may be wrong. CDR3 size: 12 residues. The V gene's germline CDR1 is DFQATT and CDR2 SNEGSKA (reference sequence).

This clonotype came up a few times. The genes are TRBV3-1 and TRBJ2-1; tentative D call: TRBD2 (6 bases). The CDR3 spans 14 residues. V gave up 3 bases and J gave up 8 bases, with 14 bases separating them. Germline lookup yields CDR1 LGHDT and CDR2 YNNKEL (reference sequence). CDR3 loop: CASSHRRLVHEQFF. The CDR3 region has the DNA TGTGCCAGCAGCCACCGACGACTAGTCCATGAGCAGTTCTTC.